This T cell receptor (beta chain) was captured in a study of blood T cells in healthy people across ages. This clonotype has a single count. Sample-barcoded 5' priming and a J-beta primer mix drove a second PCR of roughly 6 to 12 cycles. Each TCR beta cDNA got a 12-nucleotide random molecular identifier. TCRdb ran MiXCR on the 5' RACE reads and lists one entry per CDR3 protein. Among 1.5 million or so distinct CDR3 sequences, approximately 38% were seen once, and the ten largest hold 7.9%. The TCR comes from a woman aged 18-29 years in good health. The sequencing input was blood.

CDR3 protein: CASSPGPLRGVYNEQFF. In nucleotides, the CDR3 is TGTGCCAGCAGTCCCGGTCCTCTACGGGGGGTATACAATGAGCAGTTCTTC. The V call is TRBV27, the J call TRBJ2-1, with 7 bases matching TRBD2. J was trimmed by 4 bases and V by 5 bases; bases with no gene match: 14. The germline V gene encodes CDR1 MNHEY and CDR2 SMNVEV (reference sequence). The CDR3 extends over 17 amino acids.